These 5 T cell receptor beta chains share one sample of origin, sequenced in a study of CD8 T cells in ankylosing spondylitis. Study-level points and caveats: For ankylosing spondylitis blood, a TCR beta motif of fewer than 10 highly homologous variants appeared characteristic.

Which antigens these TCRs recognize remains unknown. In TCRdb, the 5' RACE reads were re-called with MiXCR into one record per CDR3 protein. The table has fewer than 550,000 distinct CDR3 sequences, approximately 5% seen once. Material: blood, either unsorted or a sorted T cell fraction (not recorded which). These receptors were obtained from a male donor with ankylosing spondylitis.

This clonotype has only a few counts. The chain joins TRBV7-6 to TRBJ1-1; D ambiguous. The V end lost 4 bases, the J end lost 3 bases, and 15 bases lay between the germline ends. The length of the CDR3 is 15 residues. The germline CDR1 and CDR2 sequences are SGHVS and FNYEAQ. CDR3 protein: CASSSHPGEDTEAFF. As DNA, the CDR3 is TGTGCCAGCAGCTCCCATCCGGGCGAGGACACTGAAGCTTTCTTT.

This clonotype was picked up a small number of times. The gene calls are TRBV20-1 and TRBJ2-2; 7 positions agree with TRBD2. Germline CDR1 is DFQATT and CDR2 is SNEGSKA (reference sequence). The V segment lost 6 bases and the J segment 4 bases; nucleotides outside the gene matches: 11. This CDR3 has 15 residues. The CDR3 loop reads CSAPGAGDVTGELFF. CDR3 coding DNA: TGCAGTGCCCCCGGGGCGGGAGATGTCACCGGGGAGCTGTTTTTT.

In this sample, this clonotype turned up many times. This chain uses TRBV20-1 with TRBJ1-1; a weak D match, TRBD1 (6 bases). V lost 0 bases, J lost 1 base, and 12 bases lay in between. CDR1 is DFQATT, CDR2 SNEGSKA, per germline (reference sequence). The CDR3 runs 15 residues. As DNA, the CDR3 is TGCAGTGCTAGAGACCTACAGGGACCGAACACTGAAGCTTTCTTT. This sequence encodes CSARDLQGPNTEAFF.

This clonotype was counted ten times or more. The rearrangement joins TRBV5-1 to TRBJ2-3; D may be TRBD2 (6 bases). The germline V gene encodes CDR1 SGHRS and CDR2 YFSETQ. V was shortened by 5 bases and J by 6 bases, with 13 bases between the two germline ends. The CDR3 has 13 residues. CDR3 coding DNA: TGCGCCAGCAGGGCCGGGAGCAGCGATACGCAGTATTTT. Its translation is CASRAGSSDTQYF.

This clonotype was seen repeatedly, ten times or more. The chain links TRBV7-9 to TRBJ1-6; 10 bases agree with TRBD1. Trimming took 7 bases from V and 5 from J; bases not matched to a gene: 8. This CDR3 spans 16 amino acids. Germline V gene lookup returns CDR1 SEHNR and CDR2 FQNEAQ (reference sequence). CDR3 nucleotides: TGTGCCAGCACCTTGGACAGGGGGTCGAATAATTCACCCCTCCACTTT. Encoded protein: CASTLDRGSNNSPLHF.